A single sample gave rise to the 17 T cell receptor beta chains below, sequenced in a study of long-term antiretroviral therapy in people with HIV. An immunoSEQ assay, version v3.0, was performed at survey level. Generated by immunoSEQ multiplex PCR, the TCRdb table keeps only in-frame clones and is missing some. The table records some 17,000 clones, more than 70% of them present only once. Specimen: unsorted PBMCs, collected 0.1 years before starting antiretroviral therapy. The receptor set was obtained from a man younger than 35 with HIV.

This clone is a singleton in its sample. The rearrangement uses TRBV19 and TRBJ2-5, with TRBD1 matching 7 bases. Losses at the gene ends were 3 bases for V and 3 bases for J; bases not matched to a gene: 10. The CDR3 sequence is 16 residues long. Germline V gene sequence: CDR1 LNHDA, CDR2 SQIVND (reference sequence). The CDR3: CASSMLTGKSEETQYF. As DNA, the CDR3 is TGTGCCAGTAGTATGCTGACAGGGAAAAGTGAAGAGACCCAGTACTTC.

This sequence joins TRBV27 and TRBJ2-1; D possibly corresponds to TRBD2 (5 bases). V shed 5 bases and J shed 1 base, with 12 bases lying between them. The CDR3 loop spans 15 amino acids. CDR1 and CDR2 (germline): MNHEY, SMNVEV (reference sequence). CDR3 bases: TGTGCCAGCAGTCAGGACGGGAATTCCTACAATGAGCAGTTCTTC. It codes for CASSQDGNSYNEQFF.

The V gene is TRBV9, the J gene TRBJ2-1; a weak D match, TRBD2 (6 bases). V lost 2 bases and J 2 bases, leaving 17 bases between the germline ends. CDR1 is SGDLS, CDR2 YYNGEE, per germline. The CDR3 loop spans 17 amino acids. The CDR3 sequence is CASSVAGRGLTYNEQFF. Written as DNA, the CDR3 is TGTGCCAGCAGCGTGGCGGGTCGGGGGTTGACCTACAATGAGCAGTTCTTC.

V and J are TRBV7-9 and TRBJ1-5; no definite D call. The germline gives CDR1 SEHNR, CDR2 FQNEAQ (reference sequence). Trimming took off 2 bases at V and 7 bases at J, with 15 bases between the two ends. This CDR3 is built from 15 residues. The CDR3 DNA sequence: TGTGCCAGCAGCTTATTTGGAGGTTTAGACCAGCCCCAGCATTTT. Protein sequence: CASSLFGGLDQPQHF.

The rearrangement joins TRBV13 to TRBJ1-3; D is unresolved. The CDR3 spans 15 residues. Trimming took 1 base from V and 0 from J, leaving 7 bases between them. Germline CDR1 is PRHDT and CDR2 is FYEKMQ (reference sequence). In DNA form, the CDR3 reads TGTGCCAGCAGCTTAGACTCCAGCTCTGGAAACACCATATATTTT. Translated, it gives CASSLDSSSGNTIYF.

The chain employs TRBV14 and TRBJ1-2, with no clear D. Trimming left V 0 bases short and J 10 bases short, with 21 bases between. This CDR3 region has 16 residues. Germline CDR1 reads SGHDN; CDR2 reads FVKESK. The CDR3 is CASSQDGGERAIDYTF. Written as DNA, the CDR3 is TGTGCCAGCAGCCAAGATGGTGGGGAGAGGGCGATTGACTACACCTTC. Full variable domain (rest looked up from reference TRBV14 and TRBJ1-2): EAGVTQFPSHSVIEKGQTVTLRCDPISGHDNLYWYRRVMGKEIKFLLHFVKESKQDESGMPNNRFLAERTGGTYSTLKVQPAELEDSGVYFCASSQDGGERAIDYTFGSGTRLTVV.

This clone was seen a handful of times. The chain combines TRBV7-2 with TRBJ2-1; TRBD2 might be the D (7 bases). The germline CDR1 and CDR2 sequences are SGHTA and FQGNSA. The CDR3 covers 17 residues. The V end lost 3 bases, the J end lost 7 bases, and 22 bases lay between the germline ends. For the CDR3, the DNA is TGTGCCAGCAGCTTGGGGGCGGGGGCGCAGGATCAAAATGAGCAGTTCTTC. This sequence encodes CASSLGAGAQDQNEQFF.

J is TRBJ2-7 and V is TRBV18; no clear D. The CDR3 is 14 amino acids. CDR1 is KGHSH and CDR2 is LQKENI in the germline V gene. The V end was cut by 4 bases, the J end by 1 base, with 11 bases between. CDR3 nucleotides: TGTGCCAGCTCACGCGGACGGCGGTCCTACGAGCAGTACTTC. It codes for CASSRGRRSYEQYF.

Notes on this clone: This same CDR3 is encoded by further DNA sequences in the sample. The chain has TRBV7-9 and TRBJ2-5; no firm D call. Between the trimmed V and J ends, which lost 3 bases and 5 bases, there was a span of 13 bases. Germline loops: CDR1 SEHNR, CDR2 FQNEAQ (reference sequence). The CDR3 has 14 amino acids. The CDR3 nucleotides read TGTGCCAGCAGCTTCCTCGGTAGCCGGGAGACCCAGTACTTC. Encoded protein: CASSFLGSRETQYF.

The chain combines TRBV18 with TRBJ2-5; 9 bases are shared with TRBD1. V was clipped by 2 bases and J by 0 bases; unmatched bases: 4. The germline gives CDR1 KGHSH, CDR2 LQKENI. CDR3 length: 16 residues. This CDR3 reads CASSPKQGADQETQYF. The CDR3 DNA reads TGTGCCAGCTCACCAAAACAGGGGGCAGACCAAGAGACCCAGTACTTC.

By share of the sample, this clone is medium-sized (0.01 to 0.1%). The chain employs TRBV29-1 and TRBJ2-3; TRBD1 matches at 7 bases. The CDR3 has 14 amino acids. Germline V gene lookup returns CDR1 SQVTM and CDR2 ANQGSEA. With 4 bases clipped from V and 5 bases from J, the junction kept 9 bases outside the gene matches. The CDR3, as DNA: TGCAGCGTTGTTTCGACTCACAGGGGAGATACGCAGTATTTT. Protein: CSVVSTHRGDTQYF.

This clone was seen a few times. The V call is TRBV7-9, the J call TRBJ2-5; D ambiguous. Trimming took 3 bases from V and 3 from J, leaving 8 bases between them. Germline V lookup: CDR1 SEHNR, CDR2 FQNEAQ (reference sequence). The length of the CDR3 is 13 residues. DNA of the CDR3: TGTGCCAGCAGCTTGGAACAGAAAGAGACCCAGTACTTC. Amino acid sequence: CASSLEQKETQYF.

The chain couples TRBV4-3 to TRBJ2-7; weak D call: TRBD2 (5 bases). Looked up from germline, CDR1 is LGHNA and CDR2 is YSLEER. V lost 0 bases, J lost 6 bases, and 9 bases lay in between. The CDR3 covers 13 residues. This CDR3 is CASSQDTRVEQYF. CDR3 sequence (DNA): TGCGCCAGCAGCCAAGATACGAGGGTCGAGCAGTACTTC.

In its sample, this clone was seen once. The V call is TRBV7-8, the J call TRBJ2-7, with D perhaps TRBD2 (5 bases). The CDR3 is 15 amino acids. V was cut by 5 bases and J by 2 bases, with 16 bases left in between. Germline loops: CDR1 SGHVS, CDR2 FQNEAQ. In DNA form, the CDR3 reads TGTGCCAGCAGCCCCGGCGGACTTTTACCCTACGAGCAGTACTTC. Its translation is CASSPGGLLPYEQYF.

V gene TRBV10-2 combines with J gene TRBJ1-1, with 10 bases that match TRBD1. The CDR3 sequence is 16 residues long. CDR1 and CDR2 from the germline V gene are WSHSY and SAAADI. J lost 4 bases, V lost 6 bases, and 11 bases had no gene match. The CDR3 region is CASSDTGQGYPTEAFF. Written as DNA, the CDR3 is TGCGCCAGCAGCGACACGGGACAGGGGTATCCCACTGAAGCTTTCTTT.

This chain uses TRBV29-1 with TRBJ2-1; TRBD2 agrees at 11 bases. This CDR3 comprises 16 residues. Germline V CDR1 and CDR2: SQVTM, ANQGSEA. Losses at the gene ends were 6 bases for V and 5 bases for J; bases not matched to a gene: 12. The CDR3 here is CSVHQILAGVDNEQFF. In nucleotides, the CDR3 is TGCAGCGTCCATCAGATACTAGCGGGGGTGGACAATGAGCAGTTCTTC.

DNA of the CDR3: TGTGCCAGCAGCCCCCCTGCGCGGGCTAATGAGCAGTTCTTC. This gives the protein CASSPPARANEQFF. The chain employs TRBV6-5 and TRBJ2-1, with D possibly matching TRBD2 (5 bases). The germline V and J ends were trimmed by 6 bases and 7 bases, with 16 bases remaining between them. The length of the CDR3 is 14 residues. Per the germline V gene, CDR1 is MNHEY and CDR2 is SVGAGI.